These 17 T cell receptor beta chains originate from one sample sequenced in a study of blood T cell repertoires in COVID-19 (dated by TCRdb to 2018 to 2021). The library was produced with the immunoSEQ multiplex PCR assay. Here the immuneACCESS table is served through TCRdb, limited to in-frame sequences with V and J called. Missing clones are a known gap in these copies; in checked studies unresolved V genes cover under half, and the rest lacks a known reason. Counted in this sample were 400,000 to 550,000 clones; around 90% of them appeared once. Almost 2% of the sample comes from the top ten. The specimen was PBMCs or T cells enriched from blood (not recorded which). Receptors were obtained from a woman aged 18-29 years with acute COVID-19.

V is TRBV6-2 or TRBV6-3 and J is TRBJ1-3; TRBD1 matches at 7 bases. V was pared by 4 bases and J by 7 bases, with 10 bases of the junction left unmatched. The CDR3 has 15 amino acids. Germline CDR1 is MNHEY and CDR2 is SVGEGT. CDR3 sequence: CASSFPGQKRNTIYF. CDR3 bases: TGTGCCAGCAGTTTTCCGGGACAGAAAAGGAACACCATATATTTT.

The chain employs TRBV2 and TRBJ1-3; D remains ambiguous. The CDR3 totals 13 residues. From germline, CDR1 is SNHLY and CDR2 FYNNEI. V was shortened by 8 bases and J by 0 bases, with 8 bases between the two germline ends. The CDR3 sequence: CASLQDSGNTIYF. CDR3 sequence (DNA): TGTGCCAGCTTACAAGACTCTGGAAACACCATATATTTT.

This chain uses TRBV27 with TRBJ1-4; weak D call: TRBD1 (6 bases). The germline V gene has CDR1 MNHEY and CDR2 SMNVEV (reference sequence). V shed 0 bases and J shed 5 bases, with 13 bases lying between them. This CDR3 region has 16 residues. CDR3 protein: CASSLSRGGLNEKLFF. For the CDR3, the DNA is TGTGCCAGCAGTTTATCGAGGGGGGGGCTCAATGAAAAACTGTTTTTT.

The gene calls are TRBV25-1 and TRBJ1-3, with a possible D match to TRBD1 (5 bases). Trimming took 6 bases from V and 0 from J, leaving 12 bases between them. Germline V lookup: CDR1 MGHDK, CDR2 SYGVNS. This CDR3 contains 15 residues. The CDR3 sequence: CASRRGQSSGNTIYF. CDR3 DNA: TGTGCCAGCAGAAGGGGCCAAAGCTCTGGAAACACCATATATTTT.

The chain couples TRBV4-1 to TRBJ1-4; a possible D gene is TRBD1 (5 bases). CDR1 and CDR2 (germline): MGHRA, YSYEKL. The CDR3 has 17 residues. The V end lost 2 bases, the J end lost 6 bases, and 19 bases lay between the germline ends. CDR3 loop: CASSQTRTTSGDEKLFF. For the CDR3, the DNA is TGCGCCAGCAGCCAAACCCGGACAACCAGTGGGGATGAAAAACTGTTTTTT.

The genes are TRBV7-8 and TRBJ1-6; D is unresolved. Germline CDR1 and CDR2: SGHVS and FQNEAQ. V was trimmed by 5 bases and J by 8 bases, leaving 16 bases between them. The CDR3 spans 15 residues. The CDR3 nucleotides are TGTGCCAGCAGCCCAGATTGGGAGGTTTATTCACCCCTCCACTTT. The encoded protein is CASSPDWEVYSPLHF.

The rearrangement uses TRBV7-9 and TRBJ2-7; D may be TRBD2 (5 bases). The V end lost 6 bases, the J end lost 7 bases, and 13 bases lay between the germline ends. The germline gives CDR1 SEHNR, CDR2 FQNEAQ (reference sequence). The CDR3 consists of 12 residues. CDR3 sequence (DNA): TGTGCCAGCAGGTCCTCTAGCAAGGAGCAGTACTTC. Encoded protein: CASRSSSKEQYF.

The chain has TRBV2 and TRBJ1-5; the D is unclear. CDR1 and CDR2 from the germline V gene are SNHLY and FYNNEI. This CDR3 contains 15 residues. V was clipped by 4 bases and J by 4 bases, with 14 bases between them. The CDR3 region is CASSAWEAENQPQHF. CDR3 sequence (DNA): TGTGCCAGCAGTGCCTGGGAGGCAGAGAATCAGCCCCAGCATTTT.

The chain combines TRBV5-8 with TRBJ2-3; TRBD2 might be the D (6 bases). The CDR3 runs to 17 residues. The V gene's germline CDR1 is SGHTS and CDR2 YDEGEE. Trimming shortened V by 1 base and J by 1 base, and 16 bases separated the two germline ends. CDR3 loop: CASSLPFFGTGTDTQYF. CDR3 DNA: TGTGCCAGCAGCTTGCCTTTCTTCGGGACTGGCACAGATACGCAGTATTTT.

CDR3 residues: CASSLDPGGGAYEQYF. The CDR3 DNA follows: TGTGCCAGCAGCTTAGATCCAGGCGGGGGGGCTTACGAGCAGTACTTC. The chain joins TRBV11-2 to TRBJ2-7; 9 positions match TRBD2. CDR3 length: 16 amino acids. V was clipped by 0 bases and J by 4 bases; unmatched bases: 7. Germline CDR1 and CDR2: SGHAT and FQNNGV.

J is TRBJ1-5 and V is TRBV28, with no clear D. CDR1 MDHEN and CDR2 SYDVKM come from the germline V gene. V gave up 6 bases and J gave up 5 bases, with 11 bases separating them. CDR3 length: 13 amino acids. CDR3 in amino acids: CASSPPTHQPQHF. In DNA form, the CDR3 reads TGTGCCAGCAGCCCCCCGACACATCAGCCCCAGCATTTT.

The chain's CDR3 is CASSHIQGANSPLHF. The CDR3 DNA reads as TGTGCCAGCAGCCATATCCAGGGGGCTAATTCACCCCTCCACTTT. The rearrangement links TRBV4-2 to TRBJ1-6; TRBD1 agrees at 8 bases. This CDR3 is built from 15 residues. Unmatched junction bases numbered 4, after V lost 3 bases and J lost 6 bases. Germline V gene data show CDR1 as LGHNA and CDR2 as YNFKEQ.

This clone was counted a few times. CDR3: CASSYTGTNTEAFF. In DNA form, the CDR3 reads TGTGCCAGCAGCTACACAGGGACGAACACTGAAGCTTTCTTT. The chain has TRBV11-2 and TRBJ1-1, with D tentatively TRBD1 (6 bases). CDR1 and CDR2 from the germline V gene are SGHAT and FQNNGV. The CDR3 totals 14 residues. V was cut by 4 bases and J by 1 base, with 10 bases left in between.

CDR3 DNA sequence: TGTGCCTGTAAGACAGCAAACAATGAAAAACTGTTTTTT. The encoded protein is CACKTANNEKLFF. The V and J genes are TRBV28 and TRBJ1-4, with D tentatively TRBD1 (5 bases). CDR1 is MDHEN and CDR2 is SYDVKM in the germline V gene. The CDR3 extends over 13 amino acids. V lost 11 bases and J 5 bases, leaving 15 bases between the germline ends. Full variable domain (missing parts from reference TRBV28 and TRBJ1-4): DVKVTQSSRYLVKRTGEKVFLECVQDMDHENMFWYRQDPGLGLRLIYFSYDVKMKEKGDIPEGYSVSREKKERFSLILESASTNQTSMYLCACKTANNEKLFFGSGTQLSVL.

V is TRBV5-1 and J is TRBJ2-7, with a possible D match to TRBD2 (6 bases). The germline V gene has CDR1 SGHRS and CDR2 YFSETQ. The germline V and J ends were trimmed by 4 bases and 5 bases, with 22 bases remaining between them. The CDR3 runs to 16 residues. In nucleotides, the CDR3 is TGCGCCAGCAGCCCCCAAACCGGGGGTTTATGGGACGAGCAGTACTTC. This gives the protein CASSPQTGGLWDEQYF.

V is TRBV28 and J is TRBJ1-1; possible D gene TRBD1, 6 bases. Trimming cost V 6 bases and J 4 bases, with 12 bases left between them. Germline V CDR1 and CDR2: MDHEN, SYDVKM. CDR3 length: 13 amino acids. CDR3 DNA sequence: TGTGCCAGCAGCTGGGTCAGGGGCACTGAAGCTTTCTTT. Residues: CASSWVRGTEAFF.

The chain couples TRBV7-9 to TRBJ1-1, with D possibly matching TRBD1 (5 bases). V was clipped by 3 bases and J by 6 bases, with 17 bases between them. Germline CDR1 reads SEHNR; CDR2 reads FQNEAQ (reference sequence). The CDR3 contains 15 residues. The CDR3 region is CASSFLGGALAEAFF. The CDR3 coding sequence is TGTGCCAGCAGCTTCCTGGGTGGGGCGCTCGCTGAAGCTTTCTTT.